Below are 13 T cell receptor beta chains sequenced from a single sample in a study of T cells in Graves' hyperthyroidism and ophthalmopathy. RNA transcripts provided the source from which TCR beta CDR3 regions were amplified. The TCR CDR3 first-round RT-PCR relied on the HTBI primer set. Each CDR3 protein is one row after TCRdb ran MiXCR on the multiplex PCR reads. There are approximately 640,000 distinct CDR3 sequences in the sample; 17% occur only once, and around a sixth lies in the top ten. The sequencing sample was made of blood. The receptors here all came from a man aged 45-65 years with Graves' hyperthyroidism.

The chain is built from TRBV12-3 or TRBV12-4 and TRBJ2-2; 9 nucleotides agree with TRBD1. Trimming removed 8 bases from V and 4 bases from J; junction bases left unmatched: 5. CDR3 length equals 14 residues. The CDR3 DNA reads TGTGCCAGCGGCACAGGGGGCATCACCGGGGAGCTGTTTTTT. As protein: CASGTGGITGELFF.

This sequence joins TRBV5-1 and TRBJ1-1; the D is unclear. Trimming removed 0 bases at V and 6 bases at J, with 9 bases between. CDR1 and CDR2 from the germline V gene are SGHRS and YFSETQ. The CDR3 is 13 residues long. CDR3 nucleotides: TGCGCCAGCAGCTTGGCGGACTCTGCTGAAGCTTTCTTT. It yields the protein CASSLADSAEAFF.

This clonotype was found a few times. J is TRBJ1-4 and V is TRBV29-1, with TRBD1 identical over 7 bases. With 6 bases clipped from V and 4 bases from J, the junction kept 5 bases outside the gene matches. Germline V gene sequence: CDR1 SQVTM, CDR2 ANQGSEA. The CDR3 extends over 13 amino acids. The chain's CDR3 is CSVKQGSNEKLFF. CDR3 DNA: TGCAGCGTGAAACAGGGGAGTAATGAAAAACTGTTTTTT.

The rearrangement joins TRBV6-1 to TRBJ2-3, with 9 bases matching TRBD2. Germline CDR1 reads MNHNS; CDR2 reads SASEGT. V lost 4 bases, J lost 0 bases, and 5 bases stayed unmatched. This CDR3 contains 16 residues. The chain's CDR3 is CASSASTSGSTDTQYF. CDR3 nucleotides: TGTGCCAGCAGTGCCTCTACTAGCGGGAGCACAGATACGCAGTATTTT.

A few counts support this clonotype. The CDR3 bases are TGTGCCAGCAGCGGTGGAACGGGACAGGCGACTGAAGCTTTCTTT. Its protein product is CASSGGTGQATEAFF. The rearrangement uses TRBV9 and TRBJ1-1, with 8 bases fitting TRBD1. The CDR3 extends over 15 amino acids. Germline CDR1 and CDR2: SGDLS and YYNGEE. V was clipped by 3 bases and J by 5 bases; unmatched bases: 9.

This CDR3 reads CASSEARTTGELFF. The CDR3 DNA reads TGCGCCAGCAGTGAGGCACGGACCACCGGGGAGCTGTTTTTT. The chain is built from TRBV10-2 and TRBJ2-2, with unresolved D. With 2 bases removed from V and 4 bases from J, the gap between germline ends came to 8 bases. In germline, CDR1 is WSHSY, CDR2 SAAADI. There are 14 residues in the CDR3.

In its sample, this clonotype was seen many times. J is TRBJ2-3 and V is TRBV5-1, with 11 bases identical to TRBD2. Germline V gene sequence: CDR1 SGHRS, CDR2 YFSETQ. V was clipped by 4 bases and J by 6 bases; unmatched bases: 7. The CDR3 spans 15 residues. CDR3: CASSPIAGGPDTQYF. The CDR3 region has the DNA TGCGCCAGCAGCCCGATAGCGGGAGGGCCTGATACGCAGTATTTT.

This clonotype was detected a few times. This CDR3 reads CASSRLAGVANEQFF. The CDR3 DNA reads as TGTGCCAGTAGTCGACTAGCGGGAGTAGCCAATGAGCAGTTCTTC. The chain uses TRBV19 and TRBJ2-1; 12 bases map to TRBD2. CDR3 size: 15 residues. Germline V gene lookup returns CDR1 LNHDA and CDR2 SQIVND (reference sequence). J gave up 6 bases and V 5 bases, and 5 bases lay outside the gene matches.

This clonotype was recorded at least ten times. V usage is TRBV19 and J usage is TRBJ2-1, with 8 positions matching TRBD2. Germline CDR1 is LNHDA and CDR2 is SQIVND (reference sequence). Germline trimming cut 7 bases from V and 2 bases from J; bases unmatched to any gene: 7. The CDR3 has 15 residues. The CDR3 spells CASTPTAGAYNEQFF. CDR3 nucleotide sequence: TGTGCCAGTACCCCTACAGCGGGAGCCTACAATGAGCAGTTCTTC.

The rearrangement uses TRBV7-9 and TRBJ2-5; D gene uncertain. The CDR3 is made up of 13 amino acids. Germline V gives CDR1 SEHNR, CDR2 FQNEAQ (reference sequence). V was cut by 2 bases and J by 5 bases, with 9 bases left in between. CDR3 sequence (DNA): TGTGCCAGCAGCTTATCGGGTATGGAGACCCAGTACTTC. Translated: CASSLSGMETQYF.

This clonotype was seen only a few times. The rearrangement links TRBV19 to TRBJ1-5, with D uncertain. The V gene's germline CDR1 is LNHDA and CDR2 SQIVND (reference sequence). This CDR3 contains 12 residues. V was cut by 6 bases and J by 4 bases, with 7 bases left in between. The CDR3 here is CASRNQNQPQHF. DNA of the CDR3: TGTGCCAGTAGGAATCAGAATCAGCCCCAGCATTTT.

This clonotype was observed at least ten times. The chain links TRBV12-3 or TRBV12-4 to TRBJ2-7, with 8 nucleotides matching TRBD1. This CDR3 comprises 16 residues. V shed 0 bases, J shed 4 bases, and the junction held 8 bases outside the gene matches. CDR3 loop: CASSLALVQGVYEQYF. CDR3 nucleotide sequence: TGTGCCAGCAGTTTAGCGCTCGTACAGGGGGTGTACGAGCAGTACTTC.

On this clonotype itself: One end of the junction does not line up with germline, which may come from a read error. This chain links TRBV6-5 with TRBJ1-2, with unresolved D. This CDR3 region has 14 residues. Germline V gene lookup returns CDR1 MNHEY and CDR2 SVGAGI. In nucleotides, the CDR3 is TGTGCCAGCAGTTACTCGAGGTTCGGGTATGGCTACGCCTTC. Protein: CASSYSRFGYGYAF.